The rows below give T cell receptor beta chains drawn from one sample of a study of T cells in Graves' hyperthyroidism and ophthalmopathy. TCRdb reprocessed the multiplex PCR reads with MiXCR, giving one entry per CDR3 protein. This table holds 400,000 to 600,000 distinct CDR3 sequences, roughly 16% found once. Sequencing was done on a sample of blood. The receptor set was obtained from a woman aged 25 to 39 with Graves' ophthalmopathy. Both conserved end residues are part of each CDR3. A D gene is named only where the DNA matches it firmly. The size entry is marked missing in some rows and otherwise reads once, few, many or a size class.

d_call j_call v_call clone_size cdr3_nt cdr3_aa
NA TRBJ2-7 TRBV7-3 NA TGTGCCAGCAGCTCCTTGGACTCCCGCCACGAGCAGTACTTC CASSSLDSRHEQYF
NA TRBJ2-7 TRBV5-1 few TGCGCCAGCAGCCCGGAGGGGGACGAGCAGTACTTC CASSPEGDEQYF
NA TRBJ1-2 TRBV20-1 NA TGCAGTGCTAGAGTACACAGATATGGCTACACCTTC CSARVHRYGYTF
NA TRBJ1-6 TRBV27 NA TGTGCCAGCAGTACTTACCCCAATTCACCCCTCCACTTT CASSTYPNSPLHF
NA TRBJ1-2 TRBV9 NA TGTGCCAGCAGCGCGCGGGGGGGGGGAAATAACTATGGCTACACCTTC CASSARGGGNNYGYTF
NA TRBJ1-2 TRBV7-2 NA TGTGCCAGCAGCGTGAGGGAGGTAGGCGGCTATGGCTACACCTTC CASSVREVGGYGYTF
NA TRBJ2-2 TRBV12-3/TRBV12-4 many TGTGCCAGCAGCCCTCTAGCGTCCGGGGAGCTGTTTTTT CASSPLASGELFF
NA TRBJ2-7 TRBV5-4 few TGTGCCAGCAGCGTAACCGGTAACTACGAGCAGTACTTC CASSVTGNYEQYF
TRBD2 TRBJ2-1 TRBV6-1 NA TGTGCCAGCAGTGAAGCGGGAGGGACCAATGAGCAGTTCTTC CASSEAGGTNEQFF
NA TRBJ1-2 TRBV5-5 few TGTGCCAGCAGCTTGGGGCCGGAGGTTAACTATGGCTACACCTTC CASSLGPEVNYGYTF
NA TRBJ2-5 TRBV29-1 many TGCAGCGCCGAATTAATTCCATTACAAGAGACCCAGTACTTC CSAELIPLQETQYF
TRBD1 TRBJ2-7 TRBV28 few TGTGCCAGCAGTAGACAGGGGGCTTCCTACGAGCAGCACTTC CASSRQGASYEQHF
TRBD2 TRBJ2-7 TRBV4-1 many TGCGCCAGCAGCCAAGGGGGACTAGCTTCCTACGAGCAGTACTTC CASSQGGLASYEQYF
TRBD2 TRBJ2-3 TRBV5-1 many TGCGCCAGCAGCTCCCCGACTAGCGGGAGGTCGGATACGCAGTATTTT CASSSPTSGRSDTQYF
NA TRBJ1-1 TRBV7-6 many TGTGCCAGCAGCCCAGGGCGACGGACTGAAGCTTTCTTT CASSPGRRTEAFF
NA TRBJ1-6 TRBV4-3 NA TGCGCCAGCAGCCAAGTCTCCGTAACCGCGTCGGCCCCGAATAATTCACCCCTCCACTTT CASSQVSVTASAPNNSPLHF
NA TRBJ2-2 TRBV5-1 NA TGCGCCAGCAGCTTGGGTGCGGGACTTAACACCGGGGAGCTGTTTTTT CASSLGAGLNTGELFF
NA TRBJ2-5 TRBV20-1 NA TGCAGCCCCGGGGCAGTCCAAGAGACCCAGTACTTC CSPGAVQETQYF
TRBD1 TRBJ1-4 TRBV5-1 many TGCGCCAGCACCTTAGAAGGGGGCCTTAATGAAAAACTGTTTTTT CASTLEGGLNEKLFF
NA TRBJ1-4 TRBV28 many TGTGCCAGCAGTTTTCGGTTGGGGCAAGAAAAACTGTTTTTT CASSFRLGQEKLFF
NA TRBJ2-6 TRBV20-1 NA TGCAGTGCTAGGACAGAATCTGGGGCCAACGTCCTGACTTTC CSARTESGANVLTF
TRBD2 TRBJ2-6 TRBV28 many TGTGCCAGCAGTCCGACTAGCGGGAGGGCCTCTGGGGCCAACGTCCTGACTTTC CASSPTSGRASGANVLTF
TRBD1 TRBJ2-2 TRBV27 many TGTGCCAGCAGTGTAACAGGGGGCGCGAACACCGGGGAGCTGTTTTTT CASSVTGGANTGELFF
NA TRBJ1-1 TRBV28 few TGTGCCAGCAGTTTCGGGGGGAATGAGGGGGGAGCTTTCTTT CASSFGGNEGGAFF
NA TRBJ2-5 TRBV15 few TGTGCCACCAGCAACGACGGGCAAGAGACCCAGTACTTC CATSNDGQETQYF
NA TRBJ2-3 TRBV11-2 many TGTGCCAGCAGCGAAGGGGTAGCGCTGTATTTT CASSEGVALYF
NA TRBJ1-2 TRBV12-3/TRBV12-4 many TGTGCCAGCAGTTCGGGGGGGCGCCTGGATGGCTACACCTTC CASSSGGRLDGYTF
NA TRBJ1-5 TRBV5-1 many TGCGCCAGCAGCTTGTCGGGGGATAGCAATCAGCCCCAGCATTTT CASSLSGDSNQPQHF
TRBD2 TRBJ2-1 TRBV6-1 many TGTGCCAGCAGTGAATTCCAAGTAGCGGGAGGGCCCAATGAGCAGTTCTTC CASSEFQVAGGPNEQFF
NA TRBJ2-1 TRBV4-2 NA TGTGCCAGCAGCCAAGCCGATAACGAAGCTGTTATCTCCTACAATGAGCAGTTCTTC CASSQADNEAVISYNEQFF
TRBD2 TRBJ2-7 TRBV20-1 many TGCAGCCCTAAGGGAGGGACCTACGAGCAGTACTTC CSPKGGTYEQYF
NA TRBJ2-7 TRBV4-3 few TGCGCCAGCAGCCAGACGGGCCTTCGGGGCGAGCAGTACTTC CASSQTGLRGEQYF
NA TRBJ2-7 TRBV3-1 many TGTGCCAGCAGCCCTCCTTTCCAGAACTACGAGCAGTACTTC CASSPPFQNYEQYF
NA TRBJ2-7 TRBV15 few TGTGCCACCAGCAGAGGTAGTGACTCCTACGAGCAGTACTTC CATSRGSDSYEQYF
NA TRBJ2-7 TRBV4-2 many TGTGCCAGCAGCCGGTCCCAGGGAGGGACAGAAGCCTACGAGCAGTACTTC CASSRSQGGTEAYEQYF
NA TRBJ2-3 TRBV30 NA TGTGCCTGGGATCTTGTGAGTGCTAGCACAGATACGCAGTATTTT CAWDLVSASTDTQYF
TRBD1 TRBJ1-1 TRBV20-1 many TGCAGTGCGGGGACAGGGAACACTGAAGCTTTCTTT CSAGTGNTEAFF
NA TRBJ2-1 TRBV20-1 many TGCAGTGCTAGAGATTCGCTAGCATGGAATGAGCAGTTCTTC CSARDSLAWNEQFF
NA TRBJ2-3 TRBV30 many TGTGCCTGGAGTGTACCAGTTCCAAGCACAGATACGCAGTATTTT CAWSVPVPSTDTQYF
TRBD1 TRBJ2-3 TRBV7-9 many TGTGCCAGCAGTCGGGACAGCAACACAGATACGCAGTATTTT CASSRDSNTDTQYF
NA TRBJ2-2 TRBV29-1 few TGCAGCGTGGTTAGGAGGGAGGCGAACACCGGGGAGCTGTTTTTT CSVVRREANTGELFF
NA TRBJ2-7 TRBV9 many TGTGCCAGCAGCGTAGATGACAGGACCTACGAGCAGTACTTC CASSVDDRTYEQYF
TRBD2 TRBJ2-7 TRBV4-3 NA TGCGCCAGCAGCCAAGACGCGGGGGGTGTCGCCTACGAGCAGTACTTC CASSQDAGGVAYEQYF
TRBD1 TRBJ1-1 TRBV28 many TGTGCCAGCAGTTTATTAACAGGGGCTAAGAACACTGAAGCTTTCTTT CASSLLTGAKNTEAFF
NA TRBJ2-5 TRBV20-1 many TGCAGTGCTAGAGCTTTCTCCCGCGTTGAGACCCAGTACTTC CSARAFSRVETQYF
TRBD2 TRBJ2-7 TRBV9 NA TGTGCCAGCAGCGTAGTCGGTAGCGGGAGCTACGAGCAGTACTTC CASSVVGSGSYEQYF
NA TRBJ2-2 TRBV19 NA TGTGCCAGTAGTATAGGACGTCCACGATCGTGGGGCCCCGGGCTTCGAGGACCGGGGGAGCTGTTTTTT CASSIGRPRSWGPGLRGPGELFF
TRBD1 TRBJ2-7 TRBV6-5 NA TGTGCCAGCAGTTACCGGGACAGGGGTCCCTACGAGCAGTACTTC CASSYRDRGPYEQYF
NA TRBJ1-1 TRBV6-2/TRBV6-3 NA TGTGCCAGCAGTTACCAGGGCGTGGTCACTGAAGCTTTCTTT CASSYQGVVTEAFF
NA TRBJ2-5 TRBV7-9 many TGTGCCAGCAGCCGAGAGGTCTTAGAGACCCAGTACTTC CASSREVLETQYF